This paragraph covers one TCR beta chain sequence. The target antigen is unknown. The data were produced by immunoSEQ multiplex PCR, yet TCRdb's version contains in-frame clones alone and is incomplete. The data hold about 98,000 clones, with about 91% observed a single time. These data are taken from a study of identifying expanded T cells in peripheral blood. Study observations and caveats: Clone count variance between roughly 2-week samples rose with total template count.

During the collection period, no donor immune events like infections were recorded. Germline trimming cut 6 bases from V and 6 bases from J; bases unmatched to any gene: 9. Germline lookup yields CDR1 SNHLY and CDR2 FYNNEI. CDR3 length: 15 amino acids. The V gene is TRBV2, the J gene TRBJ1-5, with 9 bases that match TRBD1. This clonotype was sampled from a person aged 18-69 years in good health. The sample comprised blood. Written as DNA, the CDR3 is TGTGCCAGCAGGGAACAGGGGGCACAGGGTCAGCCCCAGCATTTT. Encoded protein: CASREQGAQGQPQHF.